This TCR beta chain was documented in a study of CD8+ T cells in alopecia areata. Study-wide results and caveats: In lesional scalp, particularly from alopecia totalis/universalis, clonality was higher than in normal scalp. Shared TCR sequences were less clear between patients than in mice, possibly partly from HLA diversity.

Extraction of RNA preceded its reverse transcription into cDNA, which served as the sequencing template. Produced via immunoSEQ multiplex PCR; TCRdb's table is partial and in-frame only. The sample lists about 30,000 clones, approximately 56% seen once, with roughly 18% in the top ten. V lost 0 bases, J lost 5 bases, and 5 bases stayed unmatched. Germline V CDR1 and CDR2: ENHRY, SYGVKD. The CDR3 totals 16 residues. Lesional scalp tissue (obtained by punch biopsy) and peripheral blood were collected from alopecia areata patients. PBMCs, the starting material, were the source of sorted CD4+ and CD8+ T cells. This clone was seen a few times. The antigen is undetermined.

V and J are TRBV10-3 and TRBJ1-5, with 9 nucleotides matching TRBD1. The sample consisted of NKG2D-high CD8+ T cells sorted from blood. The sequence derives from a human donor with alopecia areata. The CDR3 bases are TGTGCCATCAGTGAGTCGACATGGACAGGGGATCAGCCCCAGCATTTT. Residues: CAISESTWTGDQPQHF.